This T cell receptor beta chain is drawn from a study of shared T cell receptors in the human thymus. TCRdb's table, derived via immunoSEQ multiplex PCR, lists solely in-frame clones and lacks some. Among under 450,000 clones listed, 95% were seen once. The origin of this receptor is a human donor. The material sequenced was thymocytes.

The CDR3 here is CASSFTSGRSNNEQFF. Here the CDR3 DNA reads TGTGCCAGCAGTTTCACTAGCGGGAGGTCTAACAATGAGCAGTTCTTC. The genes are TRBV28 and TRBJ2-1; 12 bases match TRBD2. This CDR3 is 16 amino acids long. CDR1 is MDHEN, CDR2 SYDVKM, per germline. The V gene end was trimmed by 3 bases and the J gene end by 5 bases; junction bases not matched to a gene: 5.